This T cell receptor beta chain stems from a study of radiation and T cells in renal cell carcinoma. Findings of the study overall: Only small tumor regions of 0.85 to 1 g were sampled. Compared with controls, irradiated tumors had more, larger dominant CDR3 motifs. In nephrectomy-only tumors, top 100 clonotypes averaged around 40%, versus 54% irradiated.

Notes on this clone: Its antigen is still unknown.

Indicated treatment: treatment-naive control, cytoreductive nephrectomy. Control tumors came from treatment-naive patients without prior radiation. Repertoires were generated with immunoSEQ multiplex PCR, while TCRdb's copy carries only in-frame clones and drops some. The data show around 16,000 clones, 50% to 60% seen once. This clonotype originated in a middle-aged man with renal cell carcinoma. The input for sequencing was tumor tissue, taken from a patient whose treatment was nephrectomy without radiotherapy.

For the CDR3, the DNA is TGTGCCAGCAGTGTGGGACGTCTCTACGAGCAGTACTTC. This translates into CASSVGRLYEQYF. The chain combines TRBV6-1 with TRBJ2-7; D is perhaps TRBD1 or TRBD2 (5 bases each). The germline V gene has CDR1 MNHNS and CDR2 SASEGT. V gave up 4 bases and J gave up 3 bases, with 10 bases separating them. This CDR3 contains 13 residues.